This T cell receptor beta chain derives from a study of CD8+ T cells in alopecia areata. General study results and limits: Expanded CD8+ clones among the top 100, as well as scalp clonality, were significantly decreased by tofacitinib.

Treatment in this sample: oral pan-JAK inhibitor, 5-10 mg twice daily. This clone was seen a handful of times. The antigen remains unidentified. Reverse transcription of extracted RNA yielded cDNA, which provided the sequencing template. TCRdb's table, derived via immunoSEQ multiplex PCR, lists solely in-frame clones and lacks some. This repertoire shows approximately 190,000 clones, about three fifths found once; its top ten account for 5.5%. Germline lookup yields CDR1 SGHTA and CDR2 FQGNSA. The CDR3 is 13 residues long. V lost 1 base and J 2 bases, leaving 4 bases between the germline ends. V and J are TRBV7-2 and TRBJ2-3; D is undetermined. The specimen was CD4+ T cells sorted from blood, collected at week 24, from a patient treated with tofacitinib. This TCR was sampled from a human donor with alopecia areata. CDR3 protein: CASSLEITDTQYF. CDR3 nucleotides: TGTGCCAGCAGCTTAGAGATCACAGATACGCAGTATTTT.